The present entry profiles one T cell receptor (beta chain) with its context. Its antigen is still unknown. TCRdb fed the reads into MiXCR, producing one record per CDR3 protein. The table lists 45,000 to 55,000 distinct CDR3 sequences, under 20% of them singletons. These data are taken from a study of T cell repertoires in cytomegalovirus infection. On the study more broadly: Matching HLA type and CMV infection were both indicated by public TCR beta signatures.

Broader study findings: HLA-C-restricted CMV-specific TCR beta clonotypes were dominant in the ex vivo response.

The clonotype comes from a human donor in good health (CMV status not recorded). Some clones in this sample may be carry-over from other donors' samples. Sequencing used CD8+ T cells from cultured PBMCs, obtained from culture after CMV antigen stimulation.

In DNA form, the CDR3 reads TGCAGTGCTAGACCGGGGGCTGGAGGAAACACCATATATTTT. Protein product: CSARPGAGGNTIYF. The chain combines TRBV20-1 with TRBJ1-3; the D gene is possibly TRBD1 (6 bases). Trimming took 2 bases from V and 4 from J, leaving 12 bases between them. The germline gives CDR1 DFQATT, CDR2 SNEGSKA (reference sequence). This CDR3 has 14 residues.